The present T cell receptor (beta chain) was sequenced within a study of T cells in Graves' hyperthyroidism and ophthalmopathy. Study results and caveats: Ophthalmopathy was told apart from stable hyperthyroidism by a 13 V-J model.

Details on this clonotype: Antigen specificity is unknown.

This CDR3 is built from 15 residues. CDR1 MNHNS and CDR2 SASEGT come from the germline V gene. The J segment lost 5 bases and the V segment lost 4 bases, leaving 9 bases of the junction unmatched. Ophthalmopathy patients had Clinical Activity Score at least 3, NOSPECS grade at least 4, duration under 3 months. Uncontrolled infection, other autoimmune disease, pregnancy and lactation each barred patients from inclusion. Amplification of TCR beta CDR3 regions was performed using RNA transcripts as template. HTBI primers drove first-round RT-PCR of the TCR CDR3. TCRdb fed the multiplex PCR reads into MiXCR, producing one record per CDR3 protein. The profile shows hundreds of thousands of distinct CDR3 sequences, about 20% of them singletons.

The chain couples TRBV6-1 to TRBJ1-2, with 8 bases matching TRBD1. The sequencing sample was made of blood. This clonotype was sampled from a man between 40 and 49 years old with Graves' ophthalmopathy. In DNA, the CDR3 is TGTGCCAGCAGTGGGCGGGGACAGGTGAAATATGGCTACACCTTC. It translates to CASSGRGQVKYGYTF.